This is a list of T cell receptor beta chains from one sample in a study of T-cell reconstitution after alpha-beta-depleted transplantation in children. Using its own MiXCR run on the PCR reads, TCRdb lists one record per CDR3 protein. Of approximately 640,000 distinct CDR3 sequences listed, roughly 15% are singletons. Sample: PBMCs from the stem cell graft donor, taken from the stem cell graft. The receptor source for this set is a human donor who donated a stem cell graft to a child with acute myeloid leukemia. CDR3s include the opening cysteine and the closing phenylalanine or tryptophan. A D gene is named only where the DNA matches it firmly. Clone size is stated in some rows and not others, as once, few, many or a class when expanded.

J | V | size | D | CDR3 | DNA
TRBJ2-1 | TRBV7-9 | . | . | CASSSPQGRAYNEQFF | TGTGCCAGCAGCTCCCCCCAGGGTAGGGCCTACAATGAGCAGTTCTTC
TRBJ2-3 | TRBV20-1 | many | . | CSAPRAGGGAGTDTQYF | TGCAGTGCTCCACGGGCGGGTGGCGGGGCCGGCACAGATACGCAGTATTTT
TRBJ2-1 | TRBV5-1 | few | . | CASSLGQQVFNEQFF | TGCGCCAGCAGCTTAGGGCAGCAGGTTTTTAATGAGCAGTTCTTC
TRBJ1-1 | TRBV29-1 | once | . | CRVDGWWSGADTEAFF | TGCCGCGTTGACGGGTGGTGGTCTGGGGCGGACACTGAAGCTTTCTTT
TRBJ1-2 | TRBV5-1 | . | TRBD1 | CASSLDRGVNGYTF | TGCGCCAGCAGCTTGGACAGGGGGGTGAATGGCTACACCTTC
TRBJ2-3 | TRBV12-3/TRBV12-4 | few | . | CASSLGGGDTDTQYF | TGTGCCAGCAGCCTAGGGGGCGGGGACACAGATACGCAGTATTTT
TRBJ2-3 | TRBV6-1 | . | . | CASTSVGTDTQYF | TGTGCCAGCACCTCGGTCGGCACAGATACGCAGTATTTT
TRBJ1-4 | TRBV20-1 | many | . | CSARWFRGGEKLFF | TGCAGTGCTAGATGGTTCAGGGGAGGCGAAAAACTGTTTTTT
TRBJ2-1 | TRBV29-1 | . | . | CSGGIQDPYNEQFF | TGCAGCGGAGGTATACAGGATCCCTACAATGAGCAGTTCTTC
TRBJ2-5 | TRBV28 | few | TRBD1 | CASSSPGTGAETQYF | TGTGCCAGCTCCTCCCCCGGGACAGGGGCAGAGACCCAGTACTTC
TRBJ2-3 | TRBV18 | few | TRBD1 | CASSPLGQARTDTQYF | TGTGCCAGCTCACCATTGGGACAGGCTCGCACAGATACGCAGTATTTT
TRBJ2-5 | TRBV6-5 | . | TRBD1 | CASSYPQDRGGETQYF | TGTGCCAGCAGTTACCCGCAGGACAGGGGAGGAGAGACCCAGTACTTC
TRBJ2-2 | TRBV20-1 | few | . | CSARDVGENTGELFF | TGCAGTGCTAGAGATGTCGGGGAGAACACCGGGGAGCTGTTTTTT
TRBJ2-1 | TRBV20-1 | . | TRBD2 | CSAHHRSGGAPYNEQFF | TGCAGTGCCCACCACCGGTCGGGGGGGGCCCCCTACAATGAGCAGTTCTTC
TRBJ2-7 | TRBV12-3/TRBV12-4 | many | . | CASSSSNSYEQYF | TGTGCCAGCAGCAGCTCGAACTCCTACGAGCAGTACTTC
TRBJ2-3 | TRBV12-3/TRBV12-4 | . | . | CASRRYASGTDTQYF | TGTGCCAGCAGGCGCTACGCCTCGGGCACAGATACGCAGTATTTT
TRBJ1-4 | TRBV12-3/TRBV12-4 | many | TRBD1 | CASSWTTGATEKLFF | TGTGCCAGCAGTTGGACGACAGGGGCTACTGAAAAACTGTTTTTT
TRBJ2-1 | TRBV7-2 | many | . | CASRHDSHNEQFF | TGTGCCAGCAGGCATGACAGCCACAATGAGCAGTTCTTC
TRBJ2-1 | TRBV30 | . | TRBD2 | CAWSVGRGAAIEQFF | TGTGCCTGGAGTGTGGGGCGGGGGGCCGCCATCGAGCAGTTCTTC
TRBJ2-2 | TRBV20-1 | many | . | CSAREVTNTGELFF | TGCAGTGCCCGAGAGGTTACGAACACCGGGGAGCTGTTTTTT
TRBJ2-5 | TRBV15 | . | . | CATSRDDRNSQQETQYF | TGTGCCACCAGCAGAGATGATCGGAACAGTCAACAAGAGACCCAGTACTTC
TRBJ1-2 | TRBV20-1 | many | TRBD1 | CSARGDRDYTF | TGCAGTGCTAGAGGGGACAGGGACTACACCTTC
TRBJ2-1 | TRBV29-1 | many | . | CSVGVPVNEQFF | TGCAGCGTTGGGGTCCCTGTCAATGAGCAGTTCTTC
TRBJ2-3 | TRBV29-1 | many | . | CSVVRDHTDTQYF | TGCAGCGTTGTCCGGGACCACACAGATACGCAGTATTTT
TRBJ1-5 | TRBV5-1 | many | . | CASSLAQGEQPQHF | TGCGCCAGCAGCTTGGCGCAGGGAGAGCAGCCCCAGCATTTT
TRBJ2-2 | TRBV29-1 | . | . | CSVEEANTGELFF | TGCAGCGTTGAGGAGGCGAACACCGGGGAGCTGTTTTTT